The 31 T cell receptor beta chains reported below all come from one sample, sequenced in a study of T cell clones after liver transplantation. The data were produced by immunoSEQ multiplex PCR, yet TCRdb's version contains in-frame clones alone and is incomplete. This table has 77,000 or so clones, roughly 80% appearing once. The sequences come from CD4+ T cells from blood, collected 12 months after liver transplant. The receptors come from a human patient who received a liver transplant. These T cells may partly come from the graft donor.

This clone was seen just once. This chain links TRBV7-6 with TRBJ2-2; D remains unclear. CDR3 length equals 16 residues. CDR1 and CDR2 (germline): SGHVS, FNYEAQ. Trimming shortened V by 5 bases and J by 2 bases, and 15 bases separated the two germline ends. In DNA form, the CDR3 reads TGTGCCAGCAGCCTTGTAGGGCAGAGCAACACCGGGGAGCTGTTTTTT. Amino acids: CASSLVGQSNTGELFF.

This clone was observed many times. The chain joins TRBV6-6 to TRBJ2-7, with 8 bases aligning to TRBD1. The CDR3 is 15 residues long. Germline assignment: CDR1 MNHNY and CDR2 SVGAGI (reference sequence). The V and J ends lost 6 bases and 1 base, in that order; junction bases with no gene match: 8. The chain's CDR3 is CASSSGQGHSYEQYF. In nucleotides, the CDR3 is TGTGCCAGCAGCTCAGGACAGGGCCATTCCTACGAGCAGTACTTC.

The rearrangement joins TRBV5-1 to TRBJ2-1; 7 nucleotides match TRBD2. Germline values: CDR1 SGHRS, CDR2 YFSETQ. This CDR3 has 15 amino acids. With 7 bases clipped from V and 5 bases from J, the junction kept 12 bases outside the gene matches. The CDR3 DNA follows: TGCGCCAGCTACCTACCTAGCGGAGGCGACAATGAGCAGTTCTTC. This gives the protein CASYLPSGGDNEQFF.

The chain links TRBV7-2 to TRBJ1-5; tentative D call: TRBD1 (6 bases). The CDR3 length is 16 residues. Germline V gives CDR1 SGHTA, CDR2 FQGNSA. V gave up 1 base and J gave up 4 bases, with 14 bases separating them. Here the CDR3 reads CASSLVTGGGNQPQHF. The CDR3 nucleotides read TGTGCCAGCAGCTTAGTGACAGGCGGGGGAAATCAGCCCCAGCATTTT.

In nucleotides, the CDR3 is TGCAGCAGCGGCGACTACAATGAGCAGTTCTTC. As protein: CSSGDYNEQFF. The V and J genes are TRBV20-1 and TRBJ2-1, with D perhaps matching TRBD2 (5 bases). This CDR3 has 11 amino acids. From germline, CDR1 is DFQATT and CDR2 SNEGSKA (reference sequence).

The chain links TRBV5-1 to TRBJ2-2; D is perhaps TRBD1 or TRBD2 (5 bases each). V shed 4 bases and J shed 5 bases, with 9 bases lying between them. The CDR3 sequence is 13 residues long. Germline V gene sequence: CDR1 SGHRS, CDR2 YFSETQ. The chain's CDR3 is CASSLGTTGELFF. CDR3 nucleotides: TGCGCCAGCAGCCTAGGGACGACCGGGGAGCTGTTTTTT. The entire variable domain, with the rest obtained from reference TRBV5-1 and TRBJ2-2, is as follows: KAGVTQTPRYLIKTRGQQVTLSCSPISGHRSVSWYQQTPGQGLQFLFEYFSETQRNKGNFPGRFSGRQFSNSRSEMNVSTLELGDSALYLCASSLGTTGELFFGEGSRLTVL.

The chain carries TRBV5-1 and TRBJ1-2, with 9 bases fitting TRBD1. CDR3 size: 16 residues. Looked up from germline, CDR1 is SGHRS and CDR2 is YFSETQ. V shed 0 bases, J shed 0 bases, and the junction held 3 bases outside the gene matches. CDR3 amino acids: CASSLVQGAANYGYTF. The CDR3 DNA is TGCGCCAGCAGCTTGGTACAGGGGGCGGCTAACTATGGCTACACCTTC.

This clone was found once. This chain joins TRBV28 and TRBJ1-2; D gene uncertain. This CDR3 contains 16 residues. V lost 6 bases, J lost 6 bases, and 23 bases lay in between. Germline CDR1 and CDR2: MDHEN and SYDVKM. Here the CDR3 reads CASSPPGPTSLHGYTF. In DNA, the CDR3 is TGTGCCAGCAGCCCACCGGGCCCTACCTCTTTGCATGGCTACACCTTC.

V and J are TRBV18 and TRBJ2-1; D is possibly TRBD1 (5 bases). Trimming pared 2 bases from V and 5 bases from J, leaving 10 bases between. This CDR3 is built from 14 residues. Germline V CDR1 and CDR2: KGHSH, LQKENI. The CDR3, as DNA: TGTGCCAGCTCACCAGGGGTAGGGGACAATGAGCAGTTCTTC. This codes for CASSPGVGDNEQFF.

This chain uses TRBV28 with TRBJ2-7; 13 bases fit TRBD2. The junction had 9 bases not matched to a gene; V was cut back by 5 bases and J by 2 bases. The CDR3 is 17 residues long. Germline assignment: CDR1 MDHEN and CDR2 SYDVKM. The DNA of the CDR3 is TGTGCCAGCAGTCCAACTAGGACTAGCGGGGGAGCCTACGAGCAGTACTTC. Residues: CASSPTRTSGGAYEQYF.

The CDR3 loop reads CASSVGGRGLHPHF. The DNA for the CDR3 is TGTGCCAGCAGCGTGGGGGGGAGGGGACTCCACCCGCATTTT. The V call is TRBV27, the J call TRBJ1-5; TRBD1 might be the D (5 bases). The germline gives CDR1 MNHEY, CDR2 SMNVEV (reference sequence). The CDR3 has 14 amino acids. V lost 6 bases, J lost 15 bases, and 24 bases lay in between.

The chain uses TRBV18 and TRBJ2-5; D possibly corresponds to TRBD2 (5 bases). This CDR3 spans 13 amino acids. With 5 bases removed from V and 5 bases from J, the gap between germline ends came to 12 bases. The germline V gene has CDR1 KGHSH and CDR2 LQKENI. The CDR3 sequence: CASSGGFMETQYF. CDR3 DNA sequence: TGTGCCAGCTCAGGAGGATTTATGGAGACCCAGTACTTC.

The chain links TRBV10-2 to TRBJ1-5; D is perhaps TRBD1 (5 bases). The CDR3 has 14 residues. The germline V gene has CDR1 WSHSY and CDR2 SAAADI. V dropped 0 bases and J dropped 4 bases, with 7 bases sitting between them. This CDR3 reads CASSESTANQPQHF. The CDR3, as DNA: TGCGCCAGCAGTGAGTCGACAGCGAATCAGCCCCAGCATTTT.

The chain employs TRBV5-1 and TRBJ2-2, with TRBD1 identical over 10 bases. This CDR3 region has 19 residues. V lost 6 bases to trimming and J lost 4 bases; unmatched junction nucleotides: 18. Germline values: CDR1 SGHRS, CDR2 YFSETQ. Written as DNA, the CDR3 is TGCGCCAGCAAAAGACAGGGGGCCTCGGGCCTTTATTTCACCGGGGAGCTGTTTTTT. It encodes CASKRQGASGLYFTGELFF.

The chain combines TRBV18 with TRBJ2-5; TRBD2 agrees at 7 bases. Germline CDR1 reads KGHSH; CDR2 reads LQKENI. After removal of 2 bases from V and 1 base from J, the junction contained 7 bases not matched to a gene. CDR3 length: 16 residues. The CDR3 here is CASSPNLADRQETQYF. DNA for the CDR3: TGTGCCAGCTCACCAAACCTAGCGGACCGCCAAGAGACCCAGTACTTC.

The V call is TRBV30, the J call TRBJ1-2; D call uncertain. The V gene's germline CDR1 is GTSNPN and CDR2 SVGIG (reference sequence). Trimming cost V 0 bases and J 4 bases, with 9 bases left between them. The CDR3 covers 13 residues. CDR3 loop: CAWSVNGFYGYTF. In nucleotides, the CDR3 is TGTGCCTGGAGTGTAAACGGGTTCTATGGCTACACCTTC.

The J gene is TRBJ2-5, the V gene TRBV5-1, with 9 bases identical to TRBD2. Germline trimming cut 0 bases from V and 4 bases from J; bases unmatched to any gene: 7. This CDR3 has 16 amino acids. Germline CDR1 reads SGHRS; CDR2 reads YFSETQ. CDR3 nucleotide sequence: TGCGCCAGCAGCTTGGAAGCTAGCGGGATGGGAGAGACCCAGTACTTC. Translated, it gives CASSLEASGMGETQYF.

The V call is TRBV7-2, the J call TRBJ2-2, with a possible D match to TRBD1 (5 bases). This CDR3 region has 15 residues. The ends were cut back, 3 bases at V and 5 bases at J, with 13 bases in the middle. The germline gives CDR1 SGHTA, CDR2 FQGNSA. As DNA, the CDR3 is TGTGCCAGCAGCTTTAAGGGGCGTGAAACCGGGGAGCTGTTTTTT. Residues: CASSFKGRETGELFF.

V usage is TRBV6-5 and J usage is TRBJ1-5; 11 nucleotides align to TRBD1. V was pared by 5 bases and J by 6 bases, with 6 bases of the junction left unmatched. From germline, CDR1 is MNHEY and CDR2 SVGAGI. CDR3 size: 15 residues. CDR3 sequence (DNA): TGTGCCAGCAGTCCGGACAGGGGGCTCGGTCAGCCCCAGCATTTT. This codes for CASSPDRGLGQPQHF.

V is TRBV28 and J is TRBJ1-2; a weak D match, TRBD1 (6 bases). The V and J ends lost 10 bases and 3 bases respectively, with 24 bases between them. The V gene's germline CDR1 is MDHEN and CDR2 SYDVKM. This CDR3 spans 16 amino acids. Here the CDR3 reads CATQDSGTQRYYGYTF. The CDR3 coding sequence is TGTGCCACCCAAGACTCCGGGACACAACGTTACTATGGCTACACCTTC.

J is TRBJ2-3 and V is TRBV11-3, with a tentative D call TRBD1 (5 bases). The CDR3 has 15 amino acids. V lost 5 bases and J lost 3, with 15 bases in between. The germline V gene has CDR1 SGHNT and CDR2 YENEEA. Here the CDR3 reads CASSQGRVWTDTQYF. CDR3 DNA sequence: TGTGCCAGCAGCCAGGGCAGGGTTTGGACAGATACGCAGTATTTT.

This clone was found many times. This chain connects TRBV30 to TRBJ1-2, with a weak D call TRBD1 (5 bases). V dropped 2 bases and J dropped 2 bases, with 6 bases sitting between them. Germline-derived CDR1 and CDR2 are GTSNPN and SVGIG (reference sequence). This CDR3 spans 12 amino acids. This CDR3 reads CAWSRGNYGYTF. CDR3 coding DNA: TGTGCCTGGAGTCGGGGCAACTATGGCTACACCTTC.

This chain links TRBV27 with TRBJ1-1, with unresolved D. Germline V gene sequence: CDR1 MNHEY, CDR2 SMNVEV (reference sequence). The CDR3 runs 13 residues. V was clipped by 6 bases and J by 0 bases, with 8 bases between them. CDR3 sequence: CASSRYMNTEAFF. The CDR3 nucleotides are TGTGCCAGCAGCCGCTATATGAACACTGAAGCTTTCTTT.

This clone was found once. This chain uses TRBV29-1 with TRBJ2-1; D possibly uses TRBD1 or TRBD2 (6 bases each). The germline V gene encodes CDR1 SQVTM and CDR2 ANQGSEA. The ends were cut back, 7 bases at V and 8 bases at J, with 24 bases in the middle. This CDR3 spans 15 amino acids. Here the CDR3 reads CSAGGWAQGSDEQFF. The CDR3 nucleotides read TGCAGCGCTGGGGGGTGGGCACAGGGTAGCGATGAGCAGTTCTTC.

This chain connects TRBV5-6 to TRBJ2-3, with TRBD2 identical over 11 bases. In germline, CDR1 is SGHDT, CDR2 YYEEEE. The length of the CDR3 is 19 residues. After removal of 4 bases from V and 2 bases from J, the junction contained 15 bases not matched to a gene. CDR3 protein: CASSHTLLAGVEITDTQYF. For the CDR3, the DNA is TGTGCCAGCAGCCATACCCTACTAGCGGGAGTTGAGATCACAGATACGCAGTATTTT.

This clone was detected only once. The V call is TRBV9, the J call TRBJ2-7; no clear D. V dropped 2 bases and J dropped 0 bases, with 12 bases sitting between them. CDR3 length equals 15 residues. Germline loops: CDR1 SGDLS, CDR2 YYNGEE. The CDR3 region has the DNA TGTGCCAGCAGCGTTTGGAGCGATAGCTCCTACGAGCAGTACTTC. It yields the protein CASSVWSDSSYEQYF.

This clone was picked up a small number of times. V usage is TRBV27 and J usage is TRBJ2-5; 7 positions agree with TRBD2. V gave up 5 bases and J gave up 5 bases; unmatched junction bases: 8. Germline CDR1 and CDR2: MNHEY and SMNVEV (reference sequence). The CDR3 loop spans 14 amino acids. The CDR3 DNA follows: TGTGCCAGCAGTCCTCGGACTAGTTTGGAGACCCAGTACTTC. Amino acids: CASSPRTSLETQYF.

This chain connects TRBV10-1 to TRBJ2-1; 11 bases are shared with TRBD2. The J segment lost 3 bases and the V segment lost 5 bases, leaving 6 bases of the junction unmatched. CDR3 size: 16 residues. Germline CDR1 reads WNHNN; CDR2 reads SYGVQD (reference sequence). In nucleotides, the CDR3 is TGCGCCAGCAGTTTACTAGCGGGAGTTGGCTACAATGAGCAGTTCTTC. Amino acids: CASSLLAGVGYNEQFF.

The CDR3 protein is CASSLEISYSYEQYF. CDR3 nucleotides: TGTGCCAGCAGCTTGGAGATTAGTTACTCCTACGAGCAGTACTTC. V is TRBV5-5 and J is TRBJ2-7, with D unresolved. The V gene's germline CDR1 is SGHKS and CDR2 YYEKEE (reference sequence). The length of the CDR3 is 15 residues. With 0 bases removed from V and 0 bases from J, the gap between germline ends came to 10 bases.

V is TRBV5-1 and J is TRBJ1-1, with a possible D match to TRBD1 (6 bases). V lost 0 bases and J 5 bases, leaving 11 bases between the germline ends. Germline CDR1 reads SGHRS; CDR2 reads YFSETQ. The CDR3 consists of 14 residues. The CDR3 here is CASSLGGPGTEAFF. The CDR3 region has the DNA TGCGCCAGCAGCTTGGGGGGGCCCGGAACTGAAGCTTTCTTT. Full variable domain (rest looked up from reference TRBV5-1 and TRBJ1-1): KAGVTQTPRYLIKTRGQQVTLSCSPISGHRSVSWYQQTPGQGLQFLFEYFSETQRNKGNFPGRFSGRQFSNSRSEMNVSTLELGDSALYLCASSLGGPGTEAFFGQGTRLTVV.

The rearrangement uses TRBV7-3 and TRBJ1-2; 7 bases map to TRBD1. CDR3 length equals 19 residues. Unmatched junction bases numbered 23, after V lost 4 bases and J lost 6 bases. CDR1 is SGHTA and CDR2 is FQGTGA in the germline V gene. The CDR3 sequence: CASSSYMARRGRLGDGYTF. CDR3 nucleotides: TGTGCCAGCAGCTCCTATATGGCCCGGAGGGGGCGTCTGGGGGATGGCTACACCTTC.